These T cell receptor beta chains were read from a single sample in a study of blood T cells in healthy people across ages. In TCRdb, the 5' RACE reads were re-called with MiXCR into one record per CDR3 protein. The sample has 800,000 or so distinct CDR3 sequences, about 47% seen once. The sample comprised blood. These receptors all come from an elderly man in good health. The CDR3 runs from the conserved cysteine through the conserved F or W. D genes are given only for firm matches. Clone size appears in some rows only: once, few, many, or a class for an expanded clone.

J gene: TRBJ2-3
clone size: .
V gene: TRBV7-2
D gene: .
CDR3 protein: CASSLAQGRDTQYF

J gene: TRBJ2-7
clone size: few
V gene: TRBV7-2
D gene: TRBD2
CDR3 protein: CASSRLAGEQYF

J gene: TRBJ2-2
clone size: few
V gene: TRBV5-4
D gene: TRBD2
CDR3 protein: CASSLLTSGTGELFF

J gene: TRBJ2-7
clone size: .
V gene: TRBV6-2/TRBV6-3
D gene: TRBD2
CDR3 protein: CASTWTSGSSEQYF

J gene: TRBJ2-7
clone size: few
V gene: TRBV20-1
D gene: .
CDR3 protein: CSASRTTSYEQYF

J gene: TRBJ2-3
clone size: many
V gene: TRBV5-1
D gene: TRBD2
CDR3 protein: CASSFSGRTTDTQYF

J gene: TRBJ1-2
clone size: .
V gene: TRBV7-2
D gene: .
CDR3 protein: CASSLGARQGPNYGYTF

J gene: TRBJ2-3
clone size: .
V gene: TRBV10-3
D gene: .
CDR3 protein: CAISASDSSTDTQYF

J gene: TRBJ2-1
clone size: few
V gene: TRBV6-1
D gene: .
CDR3 protein: CASSEGSQVHNEQFF

J gene: TRBJ2-2
clone size: .
V gene: TRBV20-1
D gene: TRBD1
CDR3 protein: CNARERTGDDSGELFF

J gene: TRBJ1-2
clone size: .
V gene: TRBV10-3
D gene: TRBD1
CDR3 protein: CATEDRARGYTF

J gene: TRBJ2-3
clone size: .
V gene: TRBV6-1
D gene: TRBD2
CDR3 protein: CASSTTVGGLAGEHTSDTQYF

J gene: TRBJ2-3
clone size: .
V gene: TRBV2
D gene: .
CDR3 protein: CASAATGDTQYF

J gene: TRBJ2-5
clone size: .
V gene: TRBV6-5
D gene: TRBD1
CDR3 protein: CASSRTTGPRQETQYF

J gene: TRBJ2-5
clone size: .
V gene: TRBV14
D gene: .
CDR3 protein: CASSQENAQSGQYF

J gene: TRBJ2-1
clone size: .
V gene: TRBV5-1
D gene: TRBD1
CDR3 protein: CASSTRDSRNEQFF

J gene: TRBJ2-7
clone size: .
V gene: TRBV10-3
D gene: TRBD2
CDR3 protein: CAISAGRGVAGSSYEQYF

J gene: TRBJ2-1
clone size: many
V gene: TRBV29-1
D gene: .
CDR3 protein: CSVGTGLNEQFF

J gene: TRBJ1-2
clone size: .
V gene: TRBV4-2
D gene: .
CDR3 protein: CASSQIEGPGDGYTF

J gene: TRBJ2-7
clone size: few
V gene: TRBV2
D gene: .
CDR3 protein: CASYHYEQYF

J gene: TRBJ2-1
clone size: .
V gene: TRBV11-2
D gene: .
CDR3 protein: CASSRYSGGEKTQFF

J gene: TRBJ2-7
clone size: .
V gene: TRBV12-3/TRBV12-4
D gene: TRBD2
CDR3 protein: CASSRSGSSSYEQYF